This T cell receptor beta chain was obtained from a study of Ad26.COV2.S vaccination and SARS-CoV-2 variants. Study findings and constraints: Participants in the vaccine arm had higher spike-specific TCR breadth; placebo recipients had lower.

The treatment is: roughly 18 received Ad26.COV2.S at low or high dose, single or two shots; 5 received placebo; per-sample allocation not given. Collection of samples fell on day 63 after the first vaccine or placebo injection. Points on this clone: What it recognizes is unknown.

Sequencing used immunoSEQ multiplex PCR; TCRdb keeps in-frame clones, though not all of them. The sample contains around 300,000 clones, less than 90% of which appear only once. The source is a person between 18 and 65 years old who received the Ad26.COV2.S COVID-19 vaccine or a placebo. Material: peripheral blood, obtained in a trial of Ad26.COV2.S vaccine versus placebo.

The CDR3 spells CASSVEGGGFTGQYF. In DNA, the CDR3 is TGTGCCAGCAGCGTAGAGGGCGGGGGCTTTACTGGGCAGTACTTC. The gene calls are TRBV9 and TRBJ2-7; weak D call: TRBD2 (7 bases). Germline CDR1 SGDLS, CDR2 YYNGEE. CDR3 length equals 15 residues. V was shortened by 0 bases and J by 9 bases, with 19 bases between the two germline ends.